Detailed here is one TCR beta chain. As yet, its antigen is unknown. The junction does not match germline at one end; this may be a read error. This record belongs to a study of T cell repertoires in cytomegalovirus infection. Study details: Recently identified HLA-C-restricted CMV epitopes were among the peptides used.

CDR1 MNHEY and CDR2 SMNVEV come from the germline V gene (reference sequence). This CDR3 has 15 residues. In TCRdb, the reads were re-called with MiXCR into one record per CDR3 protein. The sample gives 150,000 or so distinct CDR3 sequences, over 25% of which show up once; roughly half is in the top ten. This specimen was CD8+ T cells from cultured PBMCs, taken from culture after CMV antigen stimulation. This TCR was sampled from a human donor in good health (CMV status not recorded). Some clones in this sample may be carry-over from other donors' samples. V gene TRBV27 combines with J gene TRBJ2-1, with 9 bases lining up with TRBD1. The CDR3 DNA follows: TGTGCCAGCAGTTTATCGGGACAGGGTGGCAATAAGCAGTTCTTC. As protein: CASSLSGQGGNKQFF.